What follows are 31 T cell receptor beta chains derived from one specimen sequenced in a study of blood T cell repertoires in COVID-19. The repertoire was sequenced with immunoSEQ multiplex PCR; TCRdb's copy has only in-frame clones and lacks some. Of a few hundred thousand clones listed, approximately 90% are singletons. The sequenced sample was peripheral blood. The source of these receptors is a man younger than 35 with COVID-19, enrolled during active disease.

The chain combines TRBV19 with TRBJ2-3; 7 bases are shared with TRBD2. The CDR3 length is 15 residues. Germline trimming cut 5 bases from V and 1 base from J; bases unmatched to any gene: 6. Germline values: CDR1 LNHDA, CDR2 SQIVND (reference sequence). Here the CDR3 DNA reads TGTGCCAGTAGTGCGACTAGCTCTGGCACAGATACGCAGTATTTT. Its translation is CASSATSSGTDTQYF.

The chain uses TRBV5-1 and TRBJ2-2; D may be TRBD1 (5 bases). CDR1 is SGHRS, CDR2 YFSETQ, per germline. The ends were cut back, 4 bases at V and 3 bases at J, with 10 bases in the middle. This CDR3 spans 14 amino acids. The CDR3 sequence: CASSRGGYTGELFF. CDR3 sequence (DNA): TGCGCCAGCAGCAGGGGTGGATACACCGGGGAGCTGTTTTTT. Together with reference TRBV5-1 and TRBJ2-2, the CDR3 gives the full variable domain: KAGVTQTPRYLIKTRGQQVTLSCSPISGHRSVSWYQQTPGQGLQFLFEYFSETQRNKGNFPGRFSGRQFSNSRSEMNVSTLELGDSALYLCASSRGGYTGELFFGEGSRLTVL.

This rearrangement joins TRBV19 to TRBJ1-5; D unclear. CDR3 length: 14 amino acids. The germline V gene has CDR1 LNHDA and CDR2 SQIVND (reference sequence). Deletions cut 7 bases from V and 4 bases from J, with 14 bases between. The CDR3 DNA sequence: TGTGCCAGTACCCGGACTGATTGGAATCAGCCCCAGCATTTT. Translating it yields CASTRTDWNQPQHF.

The V call is TRBV5-1, the J call TRBJ2-7; 9 positions match TRBD1. Germline values: CDR1 SGHRS, CDR2 YFSETQ. The CDR3 runs 15 residues. V dropped 3 bases and J dropped 2; count of bases not matched to a gene: 6. This CDR3 reads CASSSNRGPTYEQYF. The CDR3 DNA reads TGCGCCAGCAGCTCAAACAGGGGGCCGACCTACGAGCAGTACTTC.

This chain links TRBV24-1 with TRBJ2-5; possibly TRBD2 for D (7 bases). The CDR3 runs to 15 residues. Germline loops: CDR1 KGHDR, CDR2 SFDVKD. Deletions cut 9 bases from V and 4 bases from J, with 20 bases between. The CDR3 loop reads CATDRGLAVAETQYF. Written as DNA, the CDR3 is TGTGCCACCGACCGGGGGCTAGCGGTAGCAGAGACCCAGTACTTC.

The rearrangement uses TRBV29-1 and TRBJ2-1; 9 bases match TRBD2. Germline lookup yields CDR1 SQVTM and CDR2 ANQGSEA. The CDR3 contains 13 residues. V was clipped by 2 bases and J by 5 bases; unmatched bases: 1. The CDR3 protein is CSVESGGNNEQFF. CDR3 sequence (DNA): TGCAGCGTTGAAAGCGGGGGGAACAATGAGCAGTTCTTC.

The V gene is TRBV7-8, the J gene TRBJ1-2; D gene ambiguous. Germline values: CDR1 SGHVS, CDR2 FQNEAQ. The CDR3 has 14 amino acids. The V gene lost 1 base and the J gene lost 2 bases, with 8 bases spanning the gap. The CDR3 DNA follows: TGTGCCAGCAGCTTAGGCGCCGGGAACTATGGCTACACCTTC. It codes for CASSLGAGNYGYTF.

CDR3 in amino acids: CASGPPTGASGRNEQFF. The CDR3 coding sequence is TGTGCTAGTGGTCCCCCCACCGGGGCTAGCGGAAGGAATGAGCAGTTCTTC. The chain carries TRBV12-5 and TRBJ2-1; 7 bases map to TRBD2. The germline CDR1 and CDR2 sequences are LGHNT and FRNRAP. The trim removed 5 bases at V and 7 bases at J, leaving 17 bases unmatched. This CDR3 region has 17 residues.

This clone was counted once. This chain connects TRBV11-2 to TRBJ2-7; D is possibly TRBD1 (7 bases). The germline V and J ends were trimmed by 3 bases and 4 bases, with 13 bases remaining between them. This CDR3 contains 14 residues. The V gene's germline CDR1 is SGHAT and CDR2 FQNNGV. CDR3 DNA: TGTGCCAGCAGCTTCAGGGGGGCGAATTACGAGCAGTACTTC. This sequence encodes CASSFRGANYEQYF.

This chain links TRBV19 with TRBJ2-2; 12 bases agree with TRBD2. V trimming: 2 bases; J trimming: 4 bases; junction bases outside the gene matches: 8. This CDR3 comprises 18 residues. Per the germline V gene, CDR1 is LNHDA and CDR2 is SQIVND (reference sequence). CDR3 sequence (DNA): TGTGCCAGTAGTATAATGGGTGGACTAGCGGGAATCACCGGGGAGCTGTTTTTT. Protein: CASSIMGGLAGITGELFF.

As concerns this clone: Distinct nucleotide sequences in the sample also encode this CDR3. CDR3 residues: CASSLGQTYEQYF. CDR3 in DNA: TGTGCCAGCAGTTTAGGGCAGACCTACGAGCAGTACTTC. The rearrangement uses TRBV27 and TRBJ2-7; D call uncertain. The CDR3 sequence is 13 residues long. With 2 bases removed from V and 2 bases from J, the gap between germline ends came to 7 bases. Germline CDR1 reads MNHEY; CDR2 reads SMNVEV (reference sequence).

This clone has a single count. The gene calls are TRBV7-8 and TRBJ1-2; TRBD1 agrees at 7 bases. The V gene end was trimmed by 5 bases and the J gene end by 8 bases; junction bases not matched to a gene: 11. Germline lookup yields CDR1 SGHVS and CDR2 FQNEAQ. CDR3 size: 14 residues. CDR3 DNA: TGTGCCAGCAGCCCCCGACAGGGCGCATACGGCTACACCTTC. It encodes CASSPRQGAYGYTF. The full variable domain, in which reference TRBV7-8 and TRBJ1-2 provide the parts outside the CDR3, is GAGVSQSPRYKVAKRGQDVALRCDPISGHVSLFWYQQALGQGPEFLTYFQNEAQLDKSGLPSDRFFAERPEGSVSTLKIQRTQQEDSAVYLCASSPRQGAYGYTFGSGTRLTVV.

As concerns this clone: Different DNA sequences within this sample yield the same CDR3. The gene calls are TRBV3-1 (or the pseudogene TRBV3-2) and TRBJ2-5; D is uncertain. This CDR3 is 11 amino acids long. V was pared by 1 base and J by 8 bases, with 5 bases between. CDR1 LGHDT and CDR2 YNNKEL come from the germline V gene (reference sequence). This CDR3 reads CASSQVATQYF. The CDR3 nucleotides are TGTGCCAGCAGCCAAGTGGCCACCCAGTACTTC.

The chain uses TRBV6-1 and TRBJ2-3; TRBD1 might be the D (5 bases). The CDR3 covers 14 residues. Germline CDR1 reads MNHNS; CDR2 reads SASEGT. Trimming removed 3 bases at V and 6 bases at J, with 13 bases between. CDR3 amino acids: CASSDARGSDTQYF. As DNA, the CDR3 is TGTGCCAGCAGTGACGCAAGGGGCTCCGATACGCAGTATTTT.

CDR3 nucleotides: TGTGCCAGCAGTTCCCGTCCGTTGGAGACCCAGTACTTC. Encoded protein: CASSSRPLETQYF. V and J are TRBV6-5 and TRBJ2-5; D gene ambiguous. Trimming removed 4 bases from V and 5 bases from J, with 11 bases in between. This CDR3 has 13 residues. CDR1 is MNHEY, CDR2 SVGAGI, per germline.

The rearrangement links TRBV9 to TRBJ1-5; TRBD1 might be the D (6 bases). CDR3 size: 15 residues. The germline gives CDR1 SGDLS, CDR2 YYNGEE. Trimming shortened V by 0 bases and J by 7 bases, and 14 bases separated the two germline ends. The CDR3 loop is CASSVAGGGDQPQHF. CDR3 coding DNA: TGTGCCAGCAGCGTAGCGGGAGGGGGAGACCAGCCCCAGCATTTT.

V is TRBV11-1 and J is TRBJ1-2; the D is unclear. From germline, CDR1 is SGHAT and CDR2 FQDESV (reference sequence). The CDR3 sequence is 13 residues long. Trimming cost V 5 bases and J 5 bases, with 12 bases left between them. The CDR3 DNA is TGTGCCAGCAGCCCGGGTTTTGGGTATGGCTACACCTTC. Translated, it gives CASSPGFGYGYTF.

This clone has a single count. This chain joins TRBV24-1 and TRBJ2-7, with 10 bases fitting TRBD1. CDR3 length: 15 residues. V trimming: 3 bases; J trimming: 5 bases; junction bases outside the gene matches: 6. Germline CDR1 KGHDR, CDR2 SFDVKD. Here the CDR3 reads CATSDPRTGGNEQYF. DNA of the CDR3: TGTGCCACCAGTGATCCTAGGACAGGGGGAAACGAGCAGTACTTC.

In the case of this clone: Other nucleotide sequences in the sample specify the same CDR3. This sequence joins TRBV6-5 and TRBJ2-2; 11 bases align to TRBD2. V was clipped by 4 bases and J by 1 base; unmatched bases: 2. The germline CDR1 and CDR2 sequences are MNHEY and SVGAGI. This CDR3 region has 16 residues. Here the CDR3 DNA reads TGTGCCAGCAGTTCACTAGCGGGGGTGAACACCGGGGAGCTGTTTTTT. Amino acid sequence: CASSSLAGVNTGELFF.

As for this clone: Within the sample, other DNA sequences also encode this same CDR3. The V gene is TRBV9, the J gene TRBJ1-2, with 8 bases matching TRBD1. The germline gives CDR1 SGDLS, CDR2 YYNGEE. The CDR3 sequence is 13 residues long. Trimming took 2 bases from V and 4 from J; bases not matched to a gene: 1. In nucleotides, the CDR3 is TGTGCCAGCAGCGTCGACAGGGGCTATGGCTACACCTTC. It codes for CASSVDRGYGYTF.

This clone was seen a few times. V usage is TRBV12-3 or TRBV12-4 and J usage is TRBJ1-1, with 7 bases lining up with TRBD1. This CDR3 contains 13 residues. V shed 6 bases and J 7 bases; nucleotides not matched to a gene: 8. CDR3 coding DNA: TGTGCCAGCAGCTACAGGGGACTGGGTGAAGCTTTCTTT. As protein: CASSYRGLGEAFF.

In its sample, this clone was seen a few times. The rearrangement joins TRBV4-1 to TRBJ1-5, with D tentatively TRBD1 (6 bases). There are 15 residues in the CDR3. Trimming cost V 4 bases and J 1 base, with 11 bases left between them. Per the germline V gene, CDR1 is MGHRA and CDR2 is YSYEKL. CDR3 nucleotides: TGCGCCAGCAGCCCAGGGGTTTGGAGCAATCAGCCCCAGCATTTT. Its translation: CASSPGVWSNQPQHF.

This clone was recorded a few times. The chain couples TRBV5-1 to TRBJ1-5; D is possibly TRBD1 (5 bases). In germline, CDR1 is SGHRS, CDR2 YFSETQ. There are 15 residues in the CDR3. V was clipped by 2 bases and J by 2 bases, with 11 bases between them. The CDR3 spells CASSFLGGGNQPQHF. CDR3 DNA sequence: TGCGCCAGCAGCTTCCTGGGGGGTGGCAATCAGCCCCAGCATTTT.

The V and J genes are TRBV4-2 and TRBJ1-2, with 7 bases matching TRBD1. The CDR3 sequence is 15 residues long. In germline, CDR1 is LGHNA, CDR2 YNFKEQ. The V segment lost 1 base and the J segment 6 bases; nucleotides outside the gene matches: 8. CDR3 sequence (DNA): TGTGCCAGCAGCCAAGGACAGGGAAGGTATAATGGCTACACCTTC. Translated: CASSQGQGRYNGYTF.

This rearrangement joins TRBV19 to TRBJ2-7; TRBD2 agrees at 7 bases. The CDR3 spans 15 residues. V lost 3 bases, J lost 4 bases, and 9 bases stayed unmatched. CDR1 is LNHDA, CDR2 SQIVND, per germline (reference sequence). CDR3 residues: CASSIGGRGVYEQYF. Written as DNA, the CDR3 is TGTGCCAGTAGTATTGGCGGGAGAGGGGTTTACGAGCAGTACTTC.

This chain connects TRBV10-2 to TRBJ1-2, with D maybe TRBD1 (6 bases). This CDR3 contains 14 residues. Germline CDR1 and CDR2: WSHSY and SAAADI. V shed 3 bases and J shed 7 bases, with 15 bases lying between them. The CDR3 loop is CASSERGGGAGYTF. For the CDR3, the DNA is TGCGCCAGCAGTGAAAGAGGGGGAGGGGCTGGCTACACCTTC.

V gene TRBV7-8 combines with J gene TRBJ1-1; a weak D match, TRBD1 (6 bases). Germline V lookup: CDR1 SGHVS, CDR2 FQNEAQ. The CDR3 runs to 15 residues. With 5 bases removed from V and 1 base from J, the gap between germline ends came to 14 bases. The DNA for the CDR3 is TGTGCCAGCAGCCCAAGACCGGGACAGAACACTGAAGCTTTCTTT. It codes for CASSPRPGQNTEAFF.

The chain has TRBV6-5 and TRBJ2-2, with no clear D. Germline V gives CDR1 MNHEY, CDR2 SVGAGI. Deletions cut 2 bases from V and 6 bases from J, with 10 bases between. The CDR3 consists of 14 residues. This CDR3 reads CASSYKSLSGELFF. The CDR3, as DNA: TGTGCCAGCAGTTACAAAAGCCTCTCCGGGGAGCTGTTTTTT.

This clone has just one count. The sample holds other DNA sequences that translate to the same CDR3. V usage is TRBV2 and J usage is TRBJ1-1; D remains unclear. The germline CDR1 and CDR2 sequences are SNHLY and FYNNEI. V lost 6 bases, J lost 1 base, and 9 bases lay in between. The CDR3 is made up of 13 amino acids. CDR3 region: CASSLRGNTEAFF. Here the CDR3 DNA reads TGTGCCAGCAGCCTGCGGGGGAACACTGAAGCTTTCTTT. Full variable domain (outside the CDR3, taken from reference TRBV2 and TRBJ1-1): EPEVTQTPSHQVTQMGQEVILRCVPISNHLYFYWYRQILGQKVEFLVSFYNNEISEKSEIFDDQFSVERPDGSNFTLKIRSTKLEDSAMYFCASSLRGNTEAFFGQGTRLTVV.

This chain connects TRBV7-9 to TRBJ1-6, with D unresolved. V was cut by 0 bases and J by 7 bases, with 13 bases left in between. Per the germline V gene, CDR1 is SEHNR and CDR2 is FQNEAQ (reference sequence). The CDR3 covers 16 residues. In DNA, the CDR3 is TGTGCCAGCAGCTTAGCTGAGGGTGTCGGGAATTCACCCCTCCACTTT. Its protein is CASSLAEGVGNSPLHF. The whole variable domain, remainder taken from reference TRBV7-9 and TRBJ1-6, is DTGVSQNPRHKITKRGQNVTFRCDPISEHNRLYWYRQTLGQGPEFLTYFQNEAQLEKSRLLSDRFSAERPKGSFSTLEIQRTEQGDSAMYLCASSLAEGVGNSPLHFGNGTRLTVT.

This chain uses TRBV2 with TRBJ1-6, with TRBD1 matching over 7 bases. V gave up 6 bases and J gave up 5 bases; unmatched junction bases: 4. CDR1 SNHLY and CDR2 FYNNEI come from the germline V gene. The CDR3 length is 14 residues. The CDR3 DNA sequence: TGTGCCAGCAGGCGGGACAGAGATAATTCACCCCTCCACTTT. The encoded protein is CASRRDRDNSPLHF.